The T cell receptor (beta chain) under discussion was sequenced for a study of response to subunit inactivated influenza vaccine. This clonotype was counted ten times or more. Trimming left V 6 bases short and J 4 bases short, with 14 bases between. CDR1 SGHRS and CDR2 YFSETQ come from the germline V gene. The CDR3 covers 14 residues. A single record per CDR3 protein comes from TCRdb applying MiXCR to the RT-PCR reads. The sample carries about 620,000 distinct CDR3 sequences, about 11% recorded once. These records were also assigned to another study, of T cells expressing NK-cell markers. That paper notes: cDNA encoding TCR beta was synthesized via 5'RACE template switching incorporating UMIs. According to the study, TCR beta repertoires originated from sorted CD3+CD56+NKG2C+, CD3+CD56+NKG2C- and CD3+CD56-NKG2C+ T cells. Dominant NKG2C+ clonotypes were found to form about 1.0-7.5% of CD8+ T cells in about 6 donors.

The receptor's source is a man between 45 and 60 years old who received an inactivated influenza vaccine. The J gene is TRBJ2-1, the V gene TRBV5-1; weak D call: TRBD2 (6 bases). The material was PBMCs from blood, obtained on the day of vaccination. The CDR3 coding sequence is TGCGCCAGCACGCCAGCGGGCCTATACAATGAGCAGTTCTTC. As protein: CASTPAGLYNEQFF.